Below, 5 T cell receptor beta chains from the same sample are listed, as sequenced in a study of blood T cell repertoires in COVID-19. Some clones are missing from TCRdb's copy, which holds only in-frame ones; the method was immunoSEQ multiplex PCR. The sample holds 150,000 to 200,000 clones, nearly 80% seen once. Sequencing used PBMCs or T cells enriched from blood (not recorded which). Every receptor here comes from a man aged 55 to 70 who had been exposed to COVID-19.

This clone was picked up a small number of times. This chain uses TRBV27 with TRBJ2-3; D is uncertain. The CDR3 consists of 12 residues. The V end was cut by 7 bases, the J end by 5 bases, with 10 bases between. Germline V gene data show CDR1 as MNHEY and CDR2 as SMNVEV (reference sequence). The CDR3 DNA reads as TGTGCCAGCATCGTACCCAGAGATACGCAGTATTTT. Its protein is CASIVPRDTQYF.

This chain uses TRBV11-2 with TRBJ2-7; D unclear. Germline-derived CDR1 and CDR2 are SGHAT and FQNNGV. Trimming took 1 base from V and 3 from J, leaving 10 bases between them. The CDR3 is made up of 14 amino acids. The CDR3 protein is CASSLAAVSYEQYF. The CDR3 coding sequence is TGTGCCAGCAGCTTAGCGGCGGTTAGCTACGAGCAGTACTTC. The entire variable domain, with the rest obtained from reference TRBV11-2 and TRBJ2-7, is as follows: EAGVAQSPRYKIIEKRQSVAFWCNPISGHATLYWYQQILGQGPKLLIQFQNNGVVDDSQLPKDRFSAERLKGVDSTLKIQPAKLEDSAVYLCASSLAAVSYEQYFGPGTRLTVT.

The J gene is TRBJ2-7, the V gene TRBV10-3, with D possibly TRBD2 on 5 matching bases. CDR3 length: 12 amino acids. V lost 3 bases, J lost 7 bases, and 10 bases lay in between. Per germline, CDR1 ENHRY and CDR2 SYGVKD. In nucleotides, the CDR3 is TGTGCCATCAGTGACTTCCGGGGAGAGCAGTACTTC. It specifies CAISDFRGEQYF.

V gene TRBV30 combines with J gene TRBJ1-4; TRBD1 matches at 7 bases. The CDR3 length is 14 residues. J gave up 8 bases and V 7 bases, and 13 bases lay outside the gene matches. CDR1 GTSNPN and CDR2 SVGIG come from the germline V gene (reference sequence). CDR3 amino acids: CAYQDRLTSEKLFF. CDR3 sequence (DNA): TGTGCCTACCAGGACAGGCTAACTTCCGAAAAACTGTTTTTT. Drawing the rest from reference TRBV30 and TRBJ1-4, the complete variable domain is SQTIHQWPATLVQPVGSPLSLECTVEGTSNPNLYWYRQAAGRGLQLLFYSVGIGQISSEVPQNLSASRPQDRQFILSSKKLLLSDSGFYLCAYQDRLTSEKLFFGSGTQLSVL.

This clone is a singleton in its sample. The chain carries TRBV7-3 and TRBJ2-2; 9 bases fit TRBD1. CDR3 length equals 15 residues. Per germline, CDR1 SGHTA and CDR2 FQGTGA. J was trimmed by 6 bases and V by 1 base; bases with no gene match: 3. For the CDR3, the DNA is TGTGCCAGCAGCTTAAAACAGGGGGCGCCCGGGGAGCTGTTTTTT. This codes for CASSLKQGAPGELFF. Together with reference TRBV7-3 and TRBJ2-2, the CDR3 gives the full variable domain: GAGVSQTPSNKVTEKGKYVELRCDPISGHTALYWYRQSLGQGPEFLIYFQGTGAADDSGLPNDRFFAVRPEGSVSTLKIQRTERGDSAVYLCASSLKQGAPGELFFGEGSRLTVL.